This entry lists 8 T cell receptor beta chains sequenced from one sample in a study of T cells in tumors after PD-1 blockade. The assay was immunoSEQ multiplex PCR, and TCRdb's table has in-frame clones only and misses some. This sample has about 33,000 clones; roughly 78% occur once, and the top ten carry roughly 40%. This specimen was PBMCs, taken before anti-PD-1 treatment. These receptors all stem from a human donor with basal cell carcinoma.

The chain combines TRBV5-1 with TRBJ2-3; D gene unclear. There are 15 residues in the CDR3. V was trimmed by 0 bases and J by 4 bases, leaving 12 bases between them. Germline-derived CDR1 and CDR2 are SGHRS and YFSETQ. This chain's CDR3 is CASSLGVGEADTQYF. Written as DNA, the CDR3 is TGCGCCAGCAGCTTGGGGGTCGGAGAGGCAGATACGCAGTATTTT. Full variable domain (outside the CDR3, taken from reference TRBV5-1 and TRBJ2-3): KAGVTQTPRYLIKTRGQQVTLSCSPISGHRSVSWYQQTPGQGLQFLFEYFSETQRNKGNFPGRFSGRQFSNSRSEMNVSTLELGDSALYLCASSLGVGEADTQYFGPGTRLTVL.

This sequence joins TRBV7-2 and TRBJ2-3; D call uncertain. V was pared by 3 bases and J by 0 bases, with 7 bases between. The CDR3 extends over 14 amino acids. Germline V lookup: CDR1 SGHTA, CDR2 FQGNSA. The CDR3 reads CASSFSSSTDTQYF. As DNA, the CDR3 is TGTGCCAGCAGCTTCAGCTCTAGCACAGATACGCAGTATTTT. The whole variable domain, filled in from reference TRBV7-2 and TRBJ2-3, reads GAGVSQSPSNKVTEKGKDVELRCDPISGHTALYWYRQSLGQGLEFLIYFQGNSAPDKSGLPSDRFSAERTGGSVSTLTIQRTQQEDSAVYLCASSFSSSTDTQYFGPGTRLTVL.

The rearrangement uses TRBV3-1 (or the pseudogene TRBV3-2) and TRBJ2-1, with a possible D match to TRBD2 (5 bases). The CDR3 loop spans 12 amino acids. CDR1 and CDR2 from the germline V gene are LGHDT and YNNKEL (reference sequence). The V end lost 7 bases, the J end lost 9 bases, and 13 bases lay between the germline ends. DNA for the CDR3: TGTGCCAGCAAGGAGAGGGATAGTGAGCAGTTCTTC. Translation: CASKERDSEQFF.

Concerning this clone: One end of the junction varies from germline; a read error may be responsible. The gene calls are TRBV5-5 and TRBJ1-2, with 10 nucleotides matching TRBD1. This CDR3 has 16 residues. The germline V gene has CDR1 SGHKS and CDR2 YYEKEE (reference sequence). The CDR3 spells CASSRVPGQGNSGYTF. The CDR3 DNA reads as TGTGCCAGCAGCAGGGTACCGGGACAGGGGAACTCTGGCTACACCTTC.

The gene calls are TRBV5-6 and TRBJ1-5; 7 bases are a match to TRBD1. Germline loops: CDR1 SGHDT, CDR2 YYEEEE. There are 13 residues in the CDR3. V gave up 1 base and J gave up 13 bases; unmatched junction bases: 8. Written as DNA, the CDR3 is TGTGCCAGCAGCTTGTCCAGGGGGTTTTCACAGCATTTT. Translating it yields CASSLSRGFSQHF.

The chain employs TRBV7-2 and TRBJ2-1; 15 nucleotides match TRBD2. Germline CDR1 SGHTA, CDR2 FQGNSA. V trimming: 3 bases; J trimming: 5 bases; junction bases outside the gene matches: 5. This CDR3 region has 17 residues. CDR3 residues: CASSFRTSGRGNNEQFF. In DNA, the CDR3 is TGTGCCAGCAGCTTTAGGACTAGCGGGAGGGGAAACAATGAGCAGTTCTTC. Full variable domain (rest looked up from reference TRBV7-2 and TRBJ2-1): GAGVSQSPSNKVTEKGKDVELRCDPISGHTALYWYRQSLGQGLEFLIYFQGNSAPDKSGLPSDRFSAERTGGSVSTLTIQRTQQEDSAVYLCASSFRTSGRGNNEQFFGPGTRLTVL.

The chain links TRBV6-6 to TRBJ1-3; possibly TRBD1 for D (5 bases). Germline V gives CDR1 MNHNY, CDR2 SVGAGI (reference sequence). Trimming cost V 4 bases and J 2 bases, with 15 bases left between them. This CDR3 comprises 16 residues. The chain's CDR3 is CASSFPQGPTGNTIYF. Here the CDR3 DNA reads TGTGCCAGCAGTTTCCCCCAGGGACCGACTGGAAACACCATATATTTT.

DNA of the CDR3: TGTGCCAGCACCTTCCGGAGGGGGAGGAACACTGAAGCTTTCTTT. As protein: CASTFRRGRNTEAFF. The rearrangement links TRBV19 to TRBJ1-1; D may be TRBD1 (6 bases). Between the trimmed V and J ends, which lost 9 bases and 1 base, there was a span of 18 bases. This CDR3 is built from 15 residues. Germline lookup yields CDR1 LNHDA and CDR2 SQIVND (reference sequence).